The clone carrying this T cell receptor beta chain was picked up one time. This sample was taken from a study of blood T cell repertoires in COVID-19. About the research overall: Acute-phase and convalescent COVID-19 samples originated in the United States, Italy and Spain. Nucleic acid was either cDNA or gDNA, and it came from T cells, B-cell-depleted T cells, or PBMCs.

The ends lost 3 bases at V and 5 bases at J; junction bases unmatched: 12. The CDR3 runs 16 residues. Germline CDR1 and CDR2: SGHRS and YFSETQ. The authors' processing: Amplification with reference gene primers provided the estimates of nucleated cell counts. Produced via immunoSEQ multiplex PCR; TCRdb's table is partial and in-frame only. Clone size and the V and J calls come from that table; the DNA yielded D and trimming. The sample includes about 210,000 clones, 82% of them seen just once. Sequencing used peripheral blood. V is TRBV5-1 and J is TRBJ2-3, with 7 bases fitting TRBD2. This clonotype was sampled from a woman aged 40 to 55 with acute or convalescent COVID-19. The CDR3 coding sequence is TGCGCCAGCAGCTCCAACTACCGGGGGGAGGAAGATACGCAGTATTTT. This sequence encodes CASSSNYRGEEDTQYF.